This T cell receptor (beta chain) was recovered during a study of glioma-infiltrating T cells after dendritic cell vaccination. The wider study: Treatment, given 2003 to 2012, was autologous tumor lysate-pulsed dendritic cell vaccination. Autologous tumor lysate was loaded overnight onto monocyte-derived dendritic cells grown less than 8 days with IL-4 and GM-CSF. Findings of the study overall: Complete blood and tumor specimen sets were limited to few patients.

Concerning this clone: Its antigen is not identified.

The primer mix had 60 V beta and 13 J beta primers. Generated by immunoSEQ multiplex PCR, the TCRdb table keeps only in-frame clones and is missing some. The repertoire holds roughly 100,000 clones, 85% to 90% seen once, with 2.5% to 3% in the top ten. Germline lookup yields CDR1 LNHNV and CDR2 YYDKDF (reference sequence). This CDR3 has 15 amino acids. V gave up 0 bases and J gave up 0 bases, with 9 bases separating them. The chain recombines TRBV15 with TRBJ2-7; D may be TRBD1 (6 bases). The sample consisted of blood, taken before dendritic cell vaccination. This sequence originates from a human donor with glioblastoma. CDR3 residues: CATSREQGSSYEQYF. The DNA for the CDR3 is TGTGCCACCAGCAGAGAGCAGGGGTCCTCCTACGAGCAGTACTTC.